The 22 T cell receptor beta chains listed next were all sequenced from one sample in a study of T cell responses to AZD1222 COVID-19 vaccine. The method was immunoSEQ multiplex PCR; TCRdb's version includes in-frame clones alone and lacks a portion of them. The data contain approximately 130,000 clones, roughly nine tenths of them singletons. Here the sequenced sample was peripheral blood, taken on day 0 of AZD1222 vaccination. Receptor source: an adult in good health.

The chain combines TRBV11-2 with TRBJ1-5, with TRBD1 identical over 8 bases. This CDR3 has 14 amino acids. Unmatched junction bases numbered 6, after V lost 5 bases and J lost 6 bases. Germline-derived CDR1 and CDR2 are SGHAT and FQNNGV. CDR3 nucleotides: TGTGCCAGCAGCCCAGGGACAGGAGGTCAGCCCCAGCATTTT. Amino acids: CASSPGTGGQPQHF.

The rearrangement joins TRBV19 to TRBJ1-2; maybe TRBD1 (5 bases). The CDR3 contains 15 residues. Germline lookup yields CDR1 LNHDA and CDR2 SQIVND (reference sequence). V dropped 8 bases and J dropped 2 bases, with 18 bases sitting between them. In DNA form, the CDR3 reads TGTGCCAGTCGTCCGGGGGTCGGGGGAAACTATGGCTACACCTTC. Its protein is CASRPGVGGNYGYTF.

The chain couples TRBV5-1 to TRBJ1-2; 8 positions agree with TRBD1. The CDR3 covers 15 residues. V lost 3 bases and J lost 4; bases outside the gene matches: 8. The germline V gene encodes CDR1 SGHRS and CDR2 YFSETQ. The CDR3 region has the DNA TGCGCCAGCAGCTGGGGGACAGGCGAGCCCTATGGCTACACCTTC. Protein: CASSWGTGEPYGYTF.

This sequence joins TRBV5-1 and TRBJ2-3; D is undetermined. V was pared by 3 bases and J by 2 bases, with 16 bases between. CDR3 length: 16 residues. Germline V lookup: CDR1 SGHRS, CDR2 YFSETQ. Written as DNA, the CDR3 is TGCGCCAGCAGCTGGCAGGTCTCCCAACCCACAGATACGCAGTATTTT. It encodes CASSWQVSQPTDTQYF.

The gene calls are TRBV28 and TRBJ2-2; no clear D. CDR1 MDHEN and CDR2 SYDVKM come from the germline V gene. Trimming removed 4 bases from V and 5 bases from J, with 23 bases in between. The CDR3 covers 18 residues. The CDR3 region has the DNA TGTGCCAGCAGTTCCCCCCCTAACGTTAGAGTTCGGACCGGGGAGCTGTTTTTT. Amino acid sequence: CASSSPPNVRVRTGELFF.

This chain uses TRBV30 with TRBJ1-2, with unresolved D. The CDR3 has 13 residues. Trimming took 0 bases from V and 4 from J, leaving 9 bases between them. Germline assignment: CDR1 GTSNPN and CDR2 SVGIG (reference sequence). As DNA, the CDR3 is TGTGCCTGGAGTGTACGGTCCCCCTATGGCTACACCTTC. Translating it yields CAWSVRSPYGYTF. The complete variable domain, with remaining parts taken from reference TRBV30 and TRBJ1-2, reads SQTIHQWPATLVQPVGSPLSLECTVEGTSNPNLYWYRQAAGRGLQLLFYSVGIGQISSEVPQNLSASRPQDRQFILSSKKLLLSDSGFYLCAWSVRSPYGYTFGSGTRLTVV.

This rearrangement joins TRBV3-1 (or the pseudogene TRBV3-2) to TRBJ1-1, with D hard to call. The CDR3 spans 13 residues. V was shortened by 1 base and J by 8 bases, with 11 bases between the two germline ends. Germline CDR1 LGHDT, CDR2 YNNKEL (reference sequence). The CDR3, as DNA: TGTGCCAGCAGCCAAGCCTTCCGAAGCGAAGCTTTCTTT. This translates into CASSQAFRSEAFF.

V gene TRBV5-8 combines with J gene TRBJ1-2, with 8 nucleotides matching TRBD1. Germline CDR1 is SGHTS and CDR2 is YDEGEE. The CDR3 sequence is 15 residues long. The junction had 1 base not matched to a gene; V was cut back by 0 bases and J by 0 bases. The CDR3 sequence: CASSLEDRANYGYTF. The CDR3 DNA follows: TGTGCCAGCAGCTTGGAGGACAGGGCTAACTATGGCTACACCTTC.

The genes are TRBV5-1 and TRBJ1-4, with D unclear. The V end lost 4 bases, the J end lost 0 bases, and 13 bases lay between the germline ends. Germline V gives CDR1 SGHRS, CDR2 YFSETQ. The CDR3 sequence is 16 residues long. The CDR3 sequence: CASSPRTGATNEKLFF. CDR3 nucleotide sequence: TGCGCCAGCAGCCCCAGGACGGGAGCAACTAATGAAAAACTGTTTTTT.

The rearrangement uses TRBV6-6 and TRBJ2-5; 8 bases match TRBD1. CDR3 length equals 15 residues. Germline values: CDR1 MNHNY, CDR2 SVGAGI (reference sequence). The V segment lost 6 bases and the J segment 5 bases; nucleotides outside the gene matches: 11. CDR3 nucleotide sequence: TGTGCCAGCAGCAAGGCCGAAAACAGGGGGGAGACCCAGTACTTC. It is translated as CASSKAENRGETQYF.

V usage is TRBV5-4 and J usage is TRBJ1-2; D unclear. The CDR3 is 13 amino acids. Germline-derived CDR1 and CDR2 are SGHNT and YYREEE (reference sequence). V was pared by 4 bases and J by 5 bases, with 12 bases between. CDR3 bases: TGTGCCAGCAGCCTGGAGACGGTTTATGGCTACACCTTC. Its protein is CASSLETVYGYTF. Filled out from reference TRBV5-4 and TRBJ1-2, the complete variable domain reads ETGVTQSPTHLIKTRGQQVTLRCSSQSGHNTVSWYQQALGQGPQFIFQYYREEENGRGNFPPRFSGLQFPNYSSELNVNALELDDSALYLCASSLETVYGYTFGSGTRLTVV.

This clone appeared a single time. The rearrangement uses TRBV24-1 and TRBJ1-2, with no clear D. Deletions cut 3 bases from V and 4 bases from J, with 2 bases between. This CDR3 has 11 residues. Germline lookup yields CDR1 KGHDR and CDR2 SFDVKD. CDR3 bases: TGTGCCACCAGTGATATCTATGGCTACACCTTC. The encoded protein is CATSDIYGYTF.

The chain employs TRBV9 and TRBJ1-1; D remains ambiguous. V was clipped by 4 bases and J by 0 bases, with 10 bases between them. This CDR3 contains 14 residues. The V gene's germline CDR1 is SGDLS and CDR2 YYNGEE. The CDR3 DNA reads as TGTGCCAGCAGCCCCAGCGGTCTGAACACTGAAGCTTTCTTT. Translated, it gives CASSPSGLNTEAFF.

The chain combines TRBV5-3 with TRBJ1-5; the D gene is possibly TRBD1 (5 bases). TRBV5-3 is recorded as an ORF, its role being uncertain. The ends were cut back, 1 base at V and 6 bases at J, with 8 bases in the middle. The CDR3 is 13 residues long. The CDR3 DNA follows: TGTGCCAGAAGCTTGTTTACAGGTCAGCCCCAGCATTTT. As protein: CARSLFTGQPQHF.

The chain links TRBV2 to TRBJ1-4; D might be TRBD1 (5 bases). Per the germline V gene, CDR1 is SNHLY and CDR2 is FYNNEI. Trimming took 6 bases from V and 4 from J, leaving 18 bases between them. CDR3 length: 16 residues. CDR3 loop: CASSSGRDGYNEKLFF. For the CDR3, the DNA is TGTGCCAGCAGCTCGGGCAGGGACGGGTATAATGAAAAACTGTTTTTT. Full variable domain (remainder filled in from reference TRBV2 and TRBJ1-4): EPEVTQTPSHQVTQMGQEVILRCVPISNHLYFYWYRQILGQKVEFLVSFYNNEISEKSEIFDDQFSVERPDGSNFTLKIRSTKLEDSAMYFCASSSGRDGYNEKLFFGSGTQLSVL.

The chain links TRBV3-1 (or the pseudogene TRBV3-2) to TRBJ2-1, with TRBD2 matching 7 bases. CDR1 is LGHDT, CDR2 YNNKEL, per germline (reference sequence). This CDR3 comprises 14 residues. V lost 1 base and J lost 9; bases outside the gene matches: 6. CDR3 region: CASSQGGGLIEQFF. The CDR3 DNA sequence: TGTGCCAGCAGCCAAGGGGGAGGGTTGATTGAGCAGTTCTTC.

The gene calls are TRBV5-4 and TRBJ1-2; D call uncertain. The CDR3 runs 12 residues. Between the trimmed V and J ends, which lost 9 bases and 5 bases, there was a span of 14 bases. The germline V gene has CDR1 SGHNT and CDR2 YYREEE (reference sequence). CDR3 protein: CANRTVNYGYTF. DNA for the CDR3: TGTGCCAACCGGACGGTGAATTATGGCTACACCTTC.

The V gene is TRBV5-1, the J gene TRBJ1-4, with D perhaps matching TRBD1 (6 bases). V was trimmed by 1 base and J by 8 bases, leaving 24 bases between them. CDR3 size: 18 residues. Germline assignment: CDR1 SGHRS and CDR2 YFSETQ. The CDR3, as DNA: TGCGCCAGCAGCTTGACACAGGGCTCACTGGTCGGTGAGGAAAAACTGTTTTTT. This translates into CASSLTQGSLVGEEKLFF.

In its sample, this clone was seen once. The chain links TRBV24-1 to TRBJ1-2; 9 positions match TRBD1. The germline CDR1 and CDR2 sequences are KGHDR and SFDVKD. V trimming: 11 bases; J trimming: 5 bases; junction bases outside the gene matches: 11. This CDR3 comprises 14 residues. In DNA form, the CDR3 reads TGTGCCATCGTGATGGGACAGGGTCTTTATGGCTACACCTTC. This sequence encodes CAIVMGQGLYGYTF.

The CDR3, as DNA: TGCAGCGTTGAACGGGGGCAGGGATCCTATGGCTACACCTTC. It translates to CSVERGQGSYGYTF. V usage is TRBV29-1 and J usage is TRBJ1-2; D might be TRBD1 (6 bases). The CDR3 has 14 amino acids. From germline, CDR1 is SQVTM and CDR2 ANQGSEA. Trimming removed 2 bases at V and 4 bases at J, with 14 bases between.

The chain's CDR3 is CAGTSGFLTYEQYF. In nucleotides, the CDR3 is TGTGCCGGGACTAGCGGGTTCTTGACTTACGAGCAGTACTTC. This rearrangement joins TRBV30 to TRBJ2-7; 12 bases match TRBD2. With 8 bases clipped from V and 4 bases from J, the junction kept 9 bases outside the gene matches. CDR1 is GTSNPN and CDR2 is SVGIG in the germline V gene (reference sequence). The CDR3 consists of 14 residues.

In this sample, this clone turned up once. The rearrangement uses TRBV5-1 and TRBJ1-2, with D hard to call. Germline V gene data show CDR1 as SGHRS and CDR2 as YFSETQ. Trimming cost V 2 bases and J 0 bases, with 11 bases left between them. This CDR3 has 15 amino acids. As DNA, the CDR3 is TGCGCCAGCAGCTTAATCGACCCTACTAACTATGGCTACACCTTC. This sequence encodes CASSLIDPTNYGYTF.